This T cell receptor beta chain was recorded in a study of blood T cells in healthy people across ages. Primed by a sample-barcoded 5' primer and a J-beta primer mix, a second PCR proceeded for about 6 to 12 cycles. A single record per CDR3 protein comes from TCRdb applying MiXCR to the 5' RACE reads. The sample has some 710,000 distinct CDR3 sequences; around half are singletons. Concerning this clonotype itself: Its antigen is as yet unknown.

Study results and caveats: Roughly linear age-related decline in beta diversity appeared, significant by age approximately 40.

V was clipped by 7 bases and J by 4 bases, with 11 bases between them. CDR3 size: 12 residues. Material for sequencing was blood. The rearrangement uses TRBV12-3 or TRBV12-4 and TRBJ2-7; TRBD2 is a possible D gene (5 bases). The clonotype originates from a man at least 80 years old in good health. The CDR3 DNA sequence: TGTGCCAGCAAAGTTGGAGGATACGAGCAGTACTTC. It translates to CASKVGGYEQYF.